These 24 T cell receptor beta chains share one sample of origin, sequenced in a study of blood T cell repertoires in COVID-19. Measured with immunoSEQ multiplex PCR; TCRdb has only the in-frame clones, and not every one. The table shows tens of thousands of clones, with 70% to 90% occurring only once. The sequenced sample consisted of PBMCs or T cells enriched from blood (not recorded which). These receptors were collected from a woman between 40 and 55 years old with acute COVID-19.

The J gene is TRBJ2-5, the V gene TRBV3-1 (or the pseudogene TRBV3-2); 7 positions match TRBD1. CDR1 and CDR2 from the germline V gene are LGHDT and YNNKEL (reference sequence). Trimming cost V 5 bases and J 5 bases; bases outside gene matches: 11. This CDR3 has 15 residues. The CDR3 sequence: CASSYRQGKRETQYF. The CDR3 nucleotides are TGTGCCAGCAGCTACCGACAGGGCAAAAGGGAGACCCAGTACTTC.

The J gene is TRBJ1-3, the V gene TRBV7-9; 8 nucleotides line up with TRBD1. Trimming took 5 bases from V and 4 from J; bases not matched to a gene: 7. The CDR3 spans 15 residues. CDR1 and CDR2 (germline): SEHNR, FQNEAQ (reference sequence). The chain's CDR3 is CASSATGDYGNTIYF. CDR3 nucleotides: TGTGCCAGCAGCGCGACAGGGGATTACGGAAACACCATATATTTT.

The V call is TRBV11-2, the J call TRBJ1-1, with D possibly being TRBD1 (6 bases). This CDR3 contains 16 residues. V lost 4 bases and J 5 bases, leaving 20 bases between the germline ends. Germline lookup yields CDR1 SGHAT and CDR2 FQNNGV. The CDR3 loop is CASSSLGEGVETEAFF. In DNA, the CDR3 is TGTGCCAGCAGCTCCCTCGGGGAGGGGGTGGAAACTGAAGCTTTCTTT.

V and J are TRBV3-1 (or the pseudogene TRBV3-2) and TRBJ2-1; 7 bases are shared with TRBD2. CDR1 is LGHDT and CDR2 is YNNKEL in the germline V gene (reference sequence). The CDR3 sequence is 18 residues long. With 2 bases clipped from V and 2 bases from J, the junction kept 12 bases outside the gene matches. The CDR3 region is CASSQRLAAVGPYNEQFF. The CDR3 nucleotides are TGTGCCAGCAGCCAACGACTAGCTGCGGTGGGCCCCTACAATGAGCAGTTCTTC.

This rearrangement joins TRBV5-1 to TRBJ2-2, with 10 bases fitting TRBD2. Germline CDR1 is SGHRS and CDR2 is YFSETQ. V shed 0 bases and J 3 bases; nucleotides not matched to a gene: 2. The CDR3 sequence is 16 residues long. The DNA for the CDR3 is TGCGCCAGCAGCTTGGTTCTAGCGGGGGACACCGGGGAGCTGTTTTTT. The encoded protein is CASSLVLAGDTGELFF.

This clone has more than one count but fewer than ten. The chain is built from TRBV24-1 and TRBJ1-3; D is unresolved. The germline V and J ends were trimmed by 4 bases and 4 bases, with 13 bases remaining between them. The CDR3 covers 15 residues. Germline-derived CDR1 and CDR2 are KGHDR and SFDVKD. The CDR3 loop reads CATSDPTKSGNTIYF. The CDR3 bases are TGTGCCACCAGTGACCCAACTAAGAGCGGAAACACCATATATTTT.

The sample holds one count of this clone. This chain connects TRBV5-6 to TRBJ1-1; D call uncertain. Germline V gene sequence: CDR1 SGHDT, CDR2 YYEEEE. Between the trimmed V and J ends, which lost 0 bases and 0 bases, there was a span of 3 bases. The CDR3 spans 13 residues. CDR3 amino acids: CASSLAVNTEAFF. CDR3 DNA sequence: TGTGCCAGCAGCTTGGCGGTGAACACTGAAGCTTTCTTT.

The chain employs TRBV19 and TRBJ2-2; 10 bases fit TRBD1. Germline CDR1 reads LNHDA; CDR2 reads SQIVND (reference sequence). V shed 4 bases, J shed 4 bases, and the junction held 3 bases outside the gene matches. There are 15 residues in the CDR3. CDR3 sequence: CASSKRTGGTGELFF. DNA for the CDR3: TGTGCCAGTAGTAAACGGACAGGGGGCACCGGGGAGCTGTTTTTT.

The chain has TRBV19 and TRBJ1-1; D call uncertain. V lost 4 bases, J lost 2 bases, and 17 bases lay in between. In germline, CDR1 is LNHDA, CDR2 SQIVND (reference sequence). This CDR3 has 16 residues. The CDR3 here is CASSNNREQRNTEAFF. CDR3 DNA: TGTGCCAGTAGTAACAACCGCGAACAGAGAAACACTGAAGCTTTCTTT.

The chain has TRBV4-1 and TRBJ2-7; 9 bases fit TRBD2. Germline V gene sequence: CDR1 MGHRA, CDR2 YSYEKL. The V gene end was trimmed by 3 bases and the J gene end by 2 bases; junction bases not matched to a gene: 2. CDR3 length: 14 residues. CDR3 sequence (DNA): TGCGCCAGCAGCCAGACTAGCGGACCCTACGAGCAGTACTTC. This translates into CASSQTSGPYEQYF.

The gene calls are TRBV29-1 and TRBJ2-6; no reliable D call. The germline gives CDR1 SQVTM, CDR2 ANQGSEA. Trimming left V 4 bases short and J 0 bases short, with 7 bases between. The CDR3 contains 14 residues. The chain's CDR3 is CSVGSTSGANVLTF. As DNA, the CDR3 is TGCAGCGTTGGGAGTACCTCTGGGGCCAACGTCCTGACTTTC. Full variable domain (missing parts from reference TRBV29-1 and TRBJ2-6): SAVISQKPSRDICQRGTSLTIQCQVDSQVTMMFWYRQQPGQSLTLIATANQGSEATYESGFVIDKFPISRPNLTFSTLTVSNMSPEDSSIYLCSVGSTSGANVLTFGAGSRLTVL.

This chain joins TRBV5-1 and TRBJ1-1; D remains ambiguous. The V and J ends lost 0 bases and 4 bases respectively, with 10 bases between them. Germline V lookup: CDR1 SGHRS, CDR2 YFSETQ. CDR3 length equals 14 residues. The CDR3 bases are TGCGCCAGCAGCTTGGCCGAAGGGAGCACTGAAGCTTTCTTT. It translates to CASSLAEGSTEAFF.

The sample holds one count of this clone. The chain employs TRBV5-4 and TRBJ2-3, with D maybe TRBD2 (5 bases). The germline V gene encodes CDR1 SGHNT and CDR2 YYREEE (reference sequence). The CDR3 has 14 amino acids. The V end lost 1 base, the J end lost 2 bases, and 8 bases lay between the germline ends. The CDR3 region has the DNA TGTGCCAGCAGCTTGTTGACTACCACAGATACGCAGTATTTT. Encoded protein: CASSLLTTTDTQYF. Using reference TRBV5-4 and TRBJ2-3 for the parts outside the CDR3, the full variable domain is ETGVTQSPTHLIKTRGQQVTLRCSSQSGHNTVSWYQQALGQGPQFIFQYYREEENGRGNFPPRFSGLQFPNYSSELNVNALELDDSALYLCASSLLTTTDTQYFGPGTRLTVL.

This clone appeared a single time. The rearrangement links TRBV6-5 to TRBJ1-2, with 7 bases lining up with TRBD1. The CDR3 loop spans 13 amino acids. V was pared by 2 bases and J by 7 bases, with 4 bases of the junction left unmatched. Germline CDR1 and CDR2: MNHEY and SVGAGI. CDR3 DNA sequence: TGTGCCAGCAGTTACCGAGACAGGGTTGGCTACACCTTC. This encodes CASSYRDRVGYTF.

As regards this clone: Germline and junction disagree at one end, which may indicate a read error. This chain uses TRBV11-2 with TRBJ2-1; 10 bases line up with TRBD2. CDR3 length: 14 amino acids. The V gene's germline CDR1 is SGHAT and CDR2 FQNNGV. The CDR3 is CASRLAGGYNEQFF. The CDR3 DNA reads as TGTGCCAGCAGGTTAGCGGGAGGATACAATGAGCAGTTCTTC.

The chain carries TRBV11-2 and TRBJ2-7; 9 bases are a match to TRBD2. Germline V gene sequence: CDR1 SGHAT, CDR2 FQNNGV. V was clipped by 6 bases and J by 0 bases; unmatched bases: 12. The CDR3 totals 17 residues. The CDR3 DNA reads TGTGCCAGCAGGCACCCAACTAGCGGGCTGTTCTCCTACGAGCAGTACTTC. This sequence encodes CASRHPTSGLFSYEQYF.

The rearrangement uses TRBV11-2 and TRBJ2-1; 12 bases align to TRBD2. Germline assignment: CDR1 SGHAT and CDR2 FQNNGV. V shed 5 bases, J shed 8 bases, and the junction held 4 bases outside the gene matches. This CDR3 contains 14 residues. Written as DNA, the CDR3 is TGTGCCAGCAGCCCCCGGACTAGCGGGGATGAGCAGTTCTTC. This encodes CASSPRTSGDEQFF.

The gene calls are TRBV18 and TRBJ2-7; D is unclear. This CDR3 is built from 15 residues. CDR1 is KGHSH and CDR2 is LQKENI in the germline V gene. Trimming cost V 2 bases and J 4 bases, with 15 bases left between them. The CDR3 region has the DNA TGTGCCAGCTCACCAGAGGTCGCCAGTGGGTACGAGCAGTACTTC. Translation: CASSPEVASGYEQYF. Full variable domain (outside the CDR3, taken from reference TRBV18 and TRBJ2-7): NAGVMQNPRHLVRRRGQEARLRCSPMKGHSHVYWYRQLPEEGLKFMVYLQKENIIDESGMPKERFSAEFPKEGPSILRIQQVVRGDSAAYFCASSPEVASGYEQYFGPGTRLTVT.

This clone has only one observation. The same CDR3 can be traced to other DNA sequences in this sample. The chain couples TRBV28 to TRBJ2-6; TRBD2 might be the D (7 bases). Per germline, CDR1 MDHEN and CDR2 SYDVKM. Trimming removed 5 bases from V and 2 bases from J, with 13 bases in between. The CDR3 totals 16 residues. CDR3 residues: CASSQRGGTGANVLTF. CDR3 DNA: TGTGCCAGCAGTCAAAGGGGGGGGACTGGGGCCAACGTCCTGACTTTC.

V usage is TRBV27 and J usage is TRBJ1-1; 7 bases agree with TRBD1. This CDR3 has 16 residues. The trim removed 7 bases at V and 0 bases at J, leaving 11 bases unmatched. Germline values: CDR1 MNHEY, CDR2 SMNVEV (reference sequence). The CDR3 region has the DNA TGTGCCAGCATCCCTGACAGGGCCGGGTTGAACACTGAAGCTTTCTTT. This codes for CASIPDRAGLNTEAFF.

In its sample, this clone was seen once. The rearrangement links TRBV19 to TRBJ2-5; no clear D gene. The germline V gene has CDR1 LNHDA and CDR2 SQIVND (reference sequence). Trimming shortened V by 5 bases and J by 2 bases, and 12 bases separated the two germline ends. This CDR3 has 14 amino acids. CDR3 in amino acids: CASSFGQPQETQYF. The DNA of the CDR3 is TGTGCCAGTAGTTTTGGGCAGCCTCAAGAGACCCAGTACTTC.

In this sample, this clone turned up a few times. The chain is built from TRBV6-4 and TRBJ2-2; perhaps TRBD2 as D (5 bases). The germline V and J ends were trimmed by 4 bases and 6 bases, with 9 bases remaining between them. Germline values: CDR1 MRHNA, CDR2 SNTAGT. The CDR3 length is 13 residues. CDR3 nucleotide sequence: TGTGCCAGCAGTGCCCGGCGGGCCGGGGAGCTGTTTTTT. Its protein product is CASSARRAGELFF.

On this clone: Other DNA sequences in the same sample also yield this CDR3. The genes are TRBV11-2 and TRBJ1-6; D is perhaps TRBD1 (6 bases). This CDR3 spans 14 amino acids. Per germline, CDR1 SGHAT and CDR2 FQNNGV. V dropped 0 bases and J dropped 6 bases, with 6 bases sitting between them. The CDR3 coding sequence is TGTGCCAGCAGCTTAGACAGGGGTAATTCACCCCTCCACTTT. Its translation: CASSLDRGNSPLHF. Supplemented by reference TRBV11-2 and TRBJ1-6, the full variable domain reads EAGVAQSPRYKIIEKRQSVAFWCNPISGHATLYWYQQILGQGPKLLIQFQNNGVVDDSQLPKDRFSAERLKGVDSTLKIQPAKLEDSAVYLCASSLDRGNSPLHFGNGTRLTVT.

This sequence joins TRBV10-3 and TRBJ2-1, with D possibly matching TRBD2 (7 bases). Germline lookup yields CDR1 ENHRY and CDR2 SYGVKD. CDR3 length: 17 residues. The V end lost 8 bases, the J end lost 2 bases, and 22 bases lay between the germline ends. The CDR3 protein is CAIGQAGATTPYNEQFF. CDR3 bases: TGTGCCATCGGTCAGGCGGGGGCGACGACCCCCTACAATGAGCAGTTCTTC.